The clone carrying this T cell receptor beta chain turned up a few times. Its cognate antigen is unknown. The time point is: sample taken at primary tumor resection. The study sequenced unsorted whole RNA from tumor, nontumor lung or frozen PBMC. Approximately 70 TRACERx patients with early, untreated non-small cell lung cancer donated samples. The germline gives CDR1 MDHEN, CDR2 SYDVKM. CDR3 length: 12 residues. After removal of 7 bases from V and 3 bases from J, the junction contained 3 bases not matched to a gene. Each TCR cDNA molecule bore a unique molecular identifier. Each CDR3 protein gets one entry after TCRdb re-called the 5' RACE reads with MiXCR. The sample has around 89,000 distinct CDR3 sequences; 10% to 15% are singletons. This sample is part of a study of spatial heterogeneity in lung cancer. Study-level findings and limits: Follow-up blood showed ubiquitous expanded tumor TCRs less than blood at resection did.

The starting material was PBMCs, obtained at surgery. This receptor was identified in a male donor with early-stage non-small cell lung cancer. The V gene is TRBV28, the J gene TRBJ2-7; 7 nucleotides match TRBD1. CDR3 loop: CASTSGGYEQYF. CDR3 nucleotide sequence: TGTGCCAGCACCTCAGGGGGCTACGAGCAGTACTTC.